The rows below give T cell receptor beta chains drawn from one sample of a study of blood T cell repertoires in COVID-19. TCRdb keeps only in-frame clones here, not all; method: immunoSEQ multiplex PCR. The table has a few hundred thousand clones, about 92% seen once. Source material: peripheral blood. These receptors were collected from a woman aged 55-70 years with COVID-19, enrolled during active disease. The CDR3 runs from the conserved cysteine through the conserved F or W. A D gene is named only where the DNA matches it firmly.

TRBJ1-1 TRBV2 NA TGTGCCAGCAGTGAACAGGGCGCGACTGAAGCTTTCTTT CASSEQGATEAFF
TRBJ1-2 TRBV19 NA TGTGCCAGTAGTATAGGATCGGGGGACTATGGCTACACCTTC CASSIGSGDYGYTF
TRBJ1-1 TRBV19 TRBD1 TGTGCCAGTAGTATTCTTTCCTCGACAGGGACTTACACTGAAGCTTTCTTT CASSILSSTGTYTEAFF
TRBJ1-2 TRBV30 TRBD1 TGTGCCTGGAGACATTCGGGACAGGGAGATGGCTACACCTTC CAWRHSGQGDGYTF
TRBJ1-5 TRBV9 TRBD1 TGTGCCAGCAGCGCCACAGGGGGAAATCAGCCCCAGCATTTT CASSATGGNQPQHF
TRBJ1-3 TRBV15 NA TGTGCCACCAGCAGAGTGGGCCTCTCTGGAAACACCATATATTTT CATSRVGLSGNTIYF
TRBJ1-5 TRBV19 NA TGTGCCAGTAGTATCTACAGCGGTGATCAGCCCCAGCATTTT CASSIYSGDQPQHF
TRBJ1-1 TRBV2 NA TGTGCCAGCAGTGAACAGGGTATCACTGAAGCTTTCTTT CASSEQGITEAFF
TRBJ2-7 TRBV29-1 TRBD1 TGCAGCGTAAGGACAGGGGTCTCCTCCGAGCAGTACTTC CSVRTGVSSEQYF
TRBJ1-2 TRBV5-1 NA TGCGCCAGGATCCGGGACACTCTCCATCTCACCTCTAGGCAAGGACTCTATGGCTACACCTTC CARIRDTLHLTSRQGLYGYTF
TRBJ2-7 TRBV15 NA TGTGCCACCAGCAGCCCCGGAGCCTACGAGCAGTACTTC CATSSPGAYEQYF
TRBJ1-2 TRBV6-2/TRBV6-3 NA TGTGCCAGCAGTTACGGAGGGCAGGGCCTGTATGGCTACACCTTC CASSYGGQGLYGYTF
TRBJ1-5 TRBV5-1 TRBD1 TGCGCCAGCAGCTTGGGCGACAGGGAGTCAGATCAGCCCCAGCATTTT CASSLGDRESDQPQHF